This TCR beta chain was obtained from a study of CD8 T cells in ankylosing spondylitis. As the method for making TCR beta libraries, quantitative 5'-RACE with molecular barcodes was used. Each CDR3 protein gets one entry after TCRdb re-called the 5' RACE reads with MiXCR. In the table there are 700,000 to 1,000,000 distinct CDR3 sequences, 10% to 15% of which are singletons. Whole-study results and caveats: Seven to nine highly homologous variants made up a TCR beta motif, and this motif appeared characteristic of ankylosing spondylitis blood.

The V gene lost 5 bases and the J gene lost 0 bases, with 3 bases spanning the gap. The germline CDR1 and CDR2 sequences are KGHDR and SFDVKD. This CDR3 has 12 amino acids. In this sample, this clonotype turned up a few times. Its antigen is still unknown. This TCR came from a male donor with ankylosing spondylitis. The specimen sequenced was blood, either unsorted or a sorted T cell fraction (not recorded which). This rearrangement joins TRBV24-1 to TRBJ2-5; D remains ambiguous. CDR3 amino acids: CATSVDQETQYF. The CDR3 nucleotides are TGTGCCACCAGTGTCGACCAAGAGACCCAGTACTTC.